The rows below give T cell receptor beta chains drawn from one sample of a study of cytomegalovirus exposure and HLA in healthy donors. This table comes from immunoSEQ multiplex PCR, and its TCRdb copy is limited to in-frame clones, with some not included. Of more than 150,000 clones in the sample, roughly 90% are singletons; the top ten hold more than 0.2%. The source material was PBMCs. Every receptor here comes from a girl in the first two years of life in good health and CMV-seronegative. Both conserved end residues are part of each CDR3. D genes are given only for firm matches. Expanded clones get a size class; other rows say once, few or many, or leave the size out.

TRBJ2-1,TRBD2,few,TRBV7-2,CASSLVGGGALGEQFF,TGTGCCAGCAGCTTAGTGGGCGGGGGGGCATTGGGTGAGCAGTTCTTC
TRBJ2-5,TRBD2,NA,TRBV10-3,CAIRAGLADFYSETQYF,TGTGCCATCAGGGCGGGACTAGCGGATTTCTATTCAGAGACCCAGTACTTC
TRBJ1-1,NA,NA,TRBV13,CASCLIKGQNTEAFF,TGTGCCAGCTGCCTTATAAAGGGACAGAACACTGAAGCTTTCTTT
TRBJ2-2,TRBD2,NA,TRBV9,CASSVQGQSGLVDGELFF,TGTGCCAGCAGCGTACAAGGACAGTCGGGACTAGTGGACGGGGAGCTGTTTTTT
TRBJ1-2,NA,NA,TRBV6-6,CASTLGAYYGYTF,TGTGCCAGCACGCTTGGGGCCTACTATGGCTACACCTTC
TRBJ1-5,NA,NA,TRBV5-6,CASSLAVSNQPQHF,TGTGCCAGCAGCTTGGCGGTGTCCAATCAGCCCCAGCATTTT
TRBJ2-7,NA,NA,TRBV5-1,CASSLRPTGGDYEQYF,TGCGCCAGCAGCTTGCGCCCCACAGGGGGGGACTACGAGCAGTACTTC
TRBJ2-7,NA,NA,TRBV7-9,CSSSVAGEGEQYF,TGTTCCAGCAGCGTAGCAGGGGAGGGCGAGCAGTACTTC
TRBJ2-5,NA,NA,TRBV6-6,CASSYWRETQYF,TGTGCCAGCAGTTACTGGAGGGAGACCCAGTACTTC
TRBJ2-7,TRBD1,NA,TRBV5-1,CASSWGDRAVYEQYF,TGCGCCAGCAGCTGGGGGGACAGGGCGGTATACGAGCAGTACTTC
TRBJ1-1,NA,NA,TRBV6-5,CASSKGTEAFF,TGTGCCAGCAGCAAGGGGACTGAAGCTTTCTTT
TRBJ1-5,NA,NA,TRBV19,CASSIVGGEQPQHF,TGTGCCAGTAGTATAGTTGGGGGGGAACAGCCCCAGCATTTT
TRBJ1-2,NA,once,TRBV27,CASSRGDYGYTF,TGTGCCAGCTCACGGGGTGACTATGGCTACACCTTC
TRBJ1-2,NA,NA,TRBV5-6,CASRPGGRGNYGYTF,TGTGCCAGCAGACCCGGGGGGCGCGGAAACTATGGCTACACCTTC
TRBJ2-1,TRBD2,NA,TRBV19,CASSFNSGGAFAEQFF,TGTGCCAGTAGTTTCAATAGCGGGGGGGCTTTTGCTGAGCAGTTCTTC
TRBJ2-7,TRBD2,NA,TRBV4-1,CASSQDSGTTVYEQYF,TGCGCCAGCAGCCAAGATTCCGGGACTACTGTCTACGAGCAGTACTTC
TRBJ2-2,TRBD2,NA,TRBV7-8,CASSLREHYTGELFF,TGTGCCAGCAGCTTGCGGGAGCACTACACCGGGGAGCTGTTTTTT
TRBJ1-5,NA,NA,TRBV7-8,CASSQTLRAEGVNQPQHF,TGTGCCAGCAGCCAAACCCTTCGGGCCGAGGGGGTCAATCAGCCCCAGCATTTT
TRBJ2-1,NA,NA,TRBV7-9,CSSSSLKRGDYNEQFF,TGTTCCAGCAGCTCTCTCAAGCGAGGAGACTACAATGAGCAGTTCTTC
TRBJ2-1,NA,NA,TRBV7-2,CASSILYNEQFF,TGTGCCAGCAGCATACTATACAATGAGCAGTTCTTC
TRBJ2-2,NA,NA,TRBV9,CASSVGPRGWSGELFF,TGTGCCAGCAGCGTAGGTCCTCGGGGTTGGAGCGGGGAGCTGTTTTTT
TRBJ2-1,TRBD2,NA,TRBV2,CASRKAGGSYNEQFF,TGTGCCAGCAGAAAAGCGGGAGGCTCTTACAATGAGCAGTTCTTC
TRBJ2-7,TRBD2,NA,TRBV5-1,CASSPTSSGSYEQYF,TGCGCCAGCAGCCCCACATCTAGCGGGAGCTACGAGCAGTACTTC
TRBJ1-2,TRBD1,NA,TRBV6-1,CASSEGDRVYGYTF,TGTGCCAGCAGTGAAGGGGACAGGGTATATGGCTACACCTTC
TRBJ2-3,TRBD2,NA,TRBV5-1,CASSLNGRSPGGVKNTQYF,TGCGCCAGCAGCTTGAACGGAAGGTCACCCGGGGGGGTAAAGAATACGCAGTATTTT
TRBJ2-1,TRBD2,NA,TRBV5-1,CASSLGFFRLAGWEQFF,TGCGCCAGCAGCTTGGGCTTTTTTCGGCTAGCGGGTTGGGAGCAGTTCTTC
TRBJ1-2,TRBD1,NA,TRBV30,CAWSLQGASYGYTF,TGTGCCTGGAGCTTACAGGGGGCGTCCTATGGCTACACCTTC
TRBJ2-5,TRBD2,NA,TRBV18,CASSWLAGAEETQYF,TGTGCCAGCTCATGGCTAGCGGGAGCAGAAGAGACCCAGTACTTC
TRBJ1-1,TRBD1,NA,TRBV7-9,CSSSPRLRQGNTEAFF,TGTTCCAGCAGCCCAAGACTAAGACAGGGGAACACTGAAGCTTTCTTT
TRBJ1-2,NA,NA,TRBV2,CASSAEGSLVGYTF,TGTGCCAGCAGTGCGGAGGGATCCCTAGTTGGCTACACCTTC
TRBJ2-7,NA,NA,TRBV20-1,CSARQGYEQYF,TGCAGTGCTAGACAGGGCTACGAGCAGTACTTC
TRBJ2-7,NA,NA,TRBV5-1,CASSSVTGSYEQYF,TGCGCCAGCAGCTCGGTGACAGGTTCCTACGAGCAGTACTTC
TRBJ1-2,NA,NA,TRBV27,CASSSLQGGGYTF,TGTGCCAGCAGTTCCTTGCAGGGTGGTGGCTACACCTTC
TRBJ1-1,NA,NA,TRBV30,CAWKGARSVGMRNTEAFF,TGTGCCTGGAAGGGCGCTCGCAGTGTCGGGATGAGGAACACTGAAGCTTTCTTT
TRBJ1-1,NA,NA,TRBV9,CASSRRWDTEAFF,TGTGCCAGTAGCAGGCGGTGGGACACTGAAGCTTTCTTT
TRBJ2-7,TRBD2,once,TRBV11-3,CASSFGGIYEQYF,TGTGCCAGCAGCTTCGGGGGGATCTACGAGCAGTACTTC
TRBJ2-1,TRBD1,NA,TRBV7-9,CASSVYRGFFGEQFF,TGTGCCAGCAGCGTATACAGGGGGTTTTTCGGTGAGCAGTTCTTC
TRBJ2-5,TRBD2,NA,TRBV7-3,CASSLSGRGKTQYF,TGTGCCAGCAGCCTCAGCGGGAGGGGAAAGACCCAGTACTTC
TRBJ2-3,TRBD2,NA,TRBV15,CATSSSPGLEFGTDTQYF,TGTGCCACCAGCAGTTCACCGGGACTAGAGTTCGGCACAGATACGCAGTATTTT
TRBJ1-1,NA,NA,TRBV7-2,CASSVQVNTEAFF,TGTGCCAGCAGCGTACAGGTGAACACTGAAGCTTTCTTT
TRBJ2-7,NA,NA,TRBV7-7,CASSLGTTYEQYF,TGTGCCAGCAGCTTAGGGACAACCTACGAGCAGTACTTC
TRBJ2-2,NA,NA,TRBV2,CASSYQGGLSGELFF,TGTGCCAGCAGCTACCAGGGGGGTCTCTCCGGGGAGCTGTTTTTT
TRBJ2-7,TRBD2,NA,TRBV6-1,CASRELGLADTAYEQYF,TGTGCCAGCAGGGAACTGGGACTAGCGGATACTGCCTACGAGCAGTACTTC
TRBJ2-4,NA,once,TRBV6-1,CASSPGLVAKNIQYF,TGTGCCAGCAGCCCGGGACTTGTCGCCAAAAACATTCAGTACTTC
TRBJ1-2,NA,NA,TRBV5-1,CASSAIPRTDYGYTF,TGCGCCAGCAGCGCCATCCCCCGGACAGACTATGGCTACACCTTC
TRBJ1-1,NA,NA,TRBV13,CASSPRAGPYMNTEAFF,TGTGCCAGCAGCCCTCGGGCAGGGCCCTATATGAACACTGAAGCTTTCTTT
TRBJ2-1,TRBD1,NA,TRBV27,CASSFAGAKGATYNEQFF,TGTGCCAGCAGTTTTGCAGGGGCTAAGGGGGCGACCTACAATGAGCAGTTCTTC
TRBJ2-7,TRBD1,NA,TRBV2,CASSGGGHEQYF,TGTGCCAGCAGTGGAGGGGGCCACGAGCAGTACTTC
TRBJ2-3,NA,NA,TRBV5-1,CASSSSQRSPSTDTQYF,TGCGCCAGCAGCTCGAGCCAGCGGAGTCCTAGCACAGATACGCAGTATTTT
TRBJ2-7,TRBD1,NA,TRBV7-8,CASSLGGTGDEQYF,TGTGCCAGCAGCTTGGGGGGGACAGGGGACGAGCAGTACTTC
TRBJ2-2,TRBD2,NA,TRBV5-1,CASSLVAGGPGELFF,TGCGCCAGCAGCTTGGTAGCGGGAGGCCCCGGGGAGCTGTTTTTT
TRBJ1-6,NA,NA,TRBV6-1,CASSEAGEIWGELDSPLHF,TGTGCCAGCAGTGAAGCAGGGGAAATATGGGGGGAATTGGATTCACCCCTCCACTTT
TRBJ1-4,NA,NA,TRBV7-2,CASSLAGLLNEKLFF,TGTGCCAGCAGCTTAGCAGGACTGCTTAATGAAAAACTGTTTTTT
TRBJ2-1,TRBD2,NA,TRBV30,CAWSFSGGANEQFF,TGTGCCTGGAGTTTCAGCGGGGGGGCGAATGAGCAGTTCTTC
TRBJ2-2,NA,NA,TRBV5-1,CASSLTSTGELFF,TGCGCCAGCAGCTTGACGAGTACCGGGGAGCTGTTTTTT
TRBJ2-7,NA,NA,TRBV4-3,CASSPGTYYEQYF,TGCGCCAGCAGCCCCGGGACTTACTACGAGCAGTACTTC
TRBJ2-1,TRBD2,NA,TRBV2,CASSTGGDNEQFF,TGTGCCAGCAGCACCGGGGGGGACAATGAGCAGTTCTTC